This T cell receptor beta chain was profiled in a study of blood T cell repertoires in COVID-19. V shed 3 bases and J 8 bases; nucleotides not matched to a gene: 7. In germline, CDR1 is LGHDT, CDR2 YNNKEL (reference sequence). There are 15 residues in the CDR3. Seattle cases were enrolled at active infection and followed longitudinally. In the original analysis: Amplification of reference gene primers provided the estimated nucleated cell counts. Generated by immunoSEQ multiplex PCR, the TCRdb table keeps only in-frame clones and is missing some. That table gives V, J and clone size, and the DNA gave D and trimming. Among about 130,000 clones listed, 90% were seen once.

The sequencing sample was made of peripheral blood. The V and J genes are TRBV3-1 (or the pseudogene TRBV3-2) and TRBJ1-6; 7 bases are shared with TRBD1. The TCR originated in a man in his 60s with COVID-19, enrolled during active disease. CDR3 region: CASSHFPRGDSPLHF. The CDR3, as DNA: TGTGCCAGCAGCCATTTCCCCAGGGGGGATTCACCCCTCCACTTT.